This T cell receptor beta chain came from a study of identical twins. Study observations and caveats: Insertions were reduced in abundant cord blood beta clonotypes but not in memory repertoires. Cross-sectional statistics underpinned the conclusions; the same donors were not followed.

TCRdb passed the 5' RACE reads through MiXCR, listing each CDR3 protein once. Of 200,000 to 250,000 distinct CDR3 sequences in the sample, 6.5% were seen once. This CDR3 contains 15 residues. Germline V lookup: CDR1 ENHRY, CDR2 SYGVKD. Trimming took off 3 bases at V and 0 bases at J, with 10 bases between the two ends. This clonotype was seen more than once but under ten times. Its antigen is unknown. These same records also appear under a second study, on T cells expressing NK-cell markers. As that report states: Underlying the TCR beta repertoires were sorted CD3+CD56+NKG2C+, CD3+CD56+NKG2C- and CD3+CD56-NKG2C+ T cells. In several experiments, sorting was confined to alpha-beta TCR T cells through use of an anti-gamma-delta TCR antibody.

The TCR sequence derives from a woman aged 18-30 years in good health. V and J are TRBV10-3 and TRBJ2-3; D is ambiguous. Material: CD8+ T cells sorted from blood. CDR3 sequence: CAISDRATSTDTQYF. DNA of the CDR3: TGTGCCATCAGTGATCGTGCTACTAGCACAGATACGCAGTATTTT.